This T cell receptor (beta chain) was profiled in a study of cytomegalovirus exposure and HLA in healthy donors. General study findings and limits: Researchers left out some V segments, among them TRBV6-2 and TRBV6-3, as indistinguishable. CMV serostatus was the only immune exposure information that was available. Sequencing likely produced, as an artifact, a cluster of highly shared sequence variants.

Concerning this clone: What it binds is unknown.

Germline V gene sequence: CDR1 ENHRY, CDR2 SYGVKD. The J segment lost 2 bases and the V segment lost 6 bases, leaving 9 bases of the junction unmatched. The length of the CDR3 is 17 residues. With 60 Vbeta and 13 Jbeta primers, the PCR was carried out. TCRdb keeps only in-frame clones here, not all; method: immunoSEQ multiplex PCR. This table has around 200,000 clones, around 76% appearing once. The chain is built from TRBV10-3 and TRBJ1-3; 11 nucleotides align to TRBD1. Sequencing used PBMCs. The origin of this receptor is a woman under 40 in good health and CMV-seropositive. The CDR3 nucleotides read TGTGCCATCAGGAACCCTACGGGACAGGGGGCTGGAAACACCATATATTTT. This sequence encodes CAIRNPTGQGAGNTIYF.